This section outlines one T cell receptor beta chain sequence together with its context. This clone came up a few times. Its antigen target is currently unknown. No qualities accompany the bases; no much larger clone lies one base away. The method behind the library was the immunoSEQ multiplex PCR assay. Not all clones reach the TCRdb copy of this immuneACCESS table, which keeps in-frame sequences only. Checked studies attribute under half of the gap to unresolved V genes and leave the rest unexplained. A total of some 80,000 clones appear in this sample, around 90% of them only once. The ten largest clones represent around 0.9% of the sample. The source of the sample is a study of T cell changes during pregnancy in multiple sclerosis (dated by TCRdb to between 2018 and 2021). Regarding the research as a whole: In women with multiple sclerosis, the researchers looked at how the T cell repertoire shifted as pregnancy progressed.

The germline V gene gives CDR1 as SGHAT and CDR2 as FQNNGV. V is trimmed back by 3 bases and J by 9 bases, and the junction contains 12 bases that no gene match accounts for. The CDR3 holds 16 amino acids from the cysteine to the phenylalanine. Only the CDR3 portion is preserved as DNA: 48 bases, with reading frame beginning at the first base. Sample: peripheral blood, taken in the first trimester of pregnancy. In this chain, TRBV11-2 is recombined with TRBJ2-1; 9 of the junction bases match TRBD2. The receptor comes from a female donor in good health, enrolled as a control in a pregnancy study. The nucleotides are TGTGCCAGCAGCTTCCGGGGTAGCGGGAGAATGAGTGAGCAGTTCTTC. This encodes CASSFRGSGRMSEQFF.